The T cell receptor (beta chain) under discussion was sequenced for a study of CD8 T cells in ankylosing spondylitis. Quantitative 5'-RACE with molecular barcodes generated TCR beta libraries. One entry per CDR3 protein, called by TCRdb with MiXCR from the 5' RACE reads. The sample includes around 490,000 distinct CDR3 sequences, roughly 5.2% of them seen just once. The germline V and J ends were trimmed by 4 bases and 7 bases, with 11 bases remaining between them. CDR1 and CDR2 (germline): LGHDT, YNNKEL (reference sequence). CDR3 length: 14 amino acids. Findings and limits, study-wide: Matched ankylosing spondylitis synovial fluid reportedly showed significant enrichment of disease-linked clones. Blood from ankylosing spondylitis patients appeared to carry a characteristic eight-variant TCR beta motif. CD8+ disease-linked clones were present at relatively low frequencies in blood.

This clonotype was observed at least ten times. Its antigen is not known. This sequence joins TRBV3-1 and TRBJ1-6; D may be TRBD1 (6 bases). Sequences were obtained from blood, either unsorted or a sorted T cell fraction (not recorded which). The sequence was obtained from a male donor with ankylosing spondylitis. CDR3 in DNA: TGTGCCAGCAGCCCGATCGACAGGAATTCACCCCTCCACTTT. Amino acid sequence: CASSPIDRNSPLHF.